Included here is one T cell receptor (beta chain) sequence, with context. TCRdb's table, derived via immunoSEQ multiplex PCR, lists solely in-frame clones and lacks some. The sample includes more than 450,000 clones, around 74% of them seen just once. This specimen belongs to a study of shared clonotypes between healthy human individuals. Germline V gene sequence: CDR1 KGHSH, CDR2 LQKENI. V lost 3 bases to trimming and J lost 7 bases, with 15 bases between them. This CDR3 comprises 14 residues. The specimen was PBMCs. The chain recombines TRBV18 with TRBJ1-2; D perhaps matches TRBD1 (6 bases). This clonotype originated in a woman in her thirties or forties in good health. Some clones in this sample may be carry-over from other donors' samples. The CDR3 is CASSPRVGGGGYTF. The DNA of the CDR3 is TGTGCCAGCTCACCGCGCGTCGGGGGCGGTGGCTACACCTTC.